This TCR beta chain was observed in a study of radiation and T cells in renal cell carcinoma. Study-wide points: Pretreatment tumor biopsies were lacking, so baseline clonotypes are unknown.

Sequencing was performed with immunoSEQ multiplex PCR; in TCRdb, only in-frame clones are kept and a portion is missing. The sample carries approximately 80,000 clones, about 88% recorded once. Time point: blood 4 weeks post-SBRT, at nephrectomy. Treatment described: 15 Gy SBRT to primary tumor, nephrectomy 4 weeks later. Nephrectomy followed 15 Gy stereotactic body radiation by 4 weeks. With respect to this clone: Its target is not known.

The CDR3 is 16 residues long. The ends were cut back, 0 bases at V and 6 bases at J, with 12 bases in the middle. CDR1 and CDR2 (germline): LGHNA, YNFKEQ. The chain combines TRBV4-2 with TRBJ1-6, with D unresolved. This clonotype was sampled from a woman in her 70s with renal cell carcinoma. The material sequenced was blood, taken from a patient whose treatment included radiotherapy and nephrectomy. CDR3 sequence reads: CASSQDWGTPNSPLHF. The CDR3 DNA follows: TGTGCCAGCAGCCAAGATTGGGGTACACCTAATTCACCCCTCCACTTT.